The 7 T cell receptor beta chains given below trace back to one sample, sequenced in a study of response to subunit inactivated influenza vaccine. MiXCR was run by TCRdb on the RT-PCR reads, yielding one entry per CDR3 protein. The sample consists of under 850,000 distinct CDR3 sequences, about 18% of them appearing once. Sequenced material: PBMCs from blood, taken 5 to 6 days after vaccination. These receptors originate from a man aged 45-65 years who received an inactivated influenza vaccine.

This clonotype occurred many times. The genes are TRBV27 and TRBJ2-3; 8 bases fit TRBD2. J gave up 1 base and V 4 bases, and 10 bases lay outside the gene matches. The CDR3 is made up of 17 amino acids. Germline CDR1 is MNHEY and CDR2 is SMNVEV (reference sequence). CDR3 DNA: TGTGCCAGCAGTTACTACGCGGGGGGCCAAGGCACAGATACGCAGTATTTT. It yields the protein CASSYYAGGQGTDTQYF.

The chain couples TRBV5-6 to TRBJ1-1, with D hard to call. The length of the CDR3 is 12 residues. Trimming removed 1 base at V and 6 bases at J, with 7 bases between. The germline CDR1 and CDR2 sequences are SGHDT and YYEEEE. CDR3 residues: CASSLLTSEAFF. The CDR3 DNA follows: TGTGCCAGCAGCTTGCTTACATCTGAAGCTTTCTTT.

V usage is TRBV6-1 and J usage is TRBJ2-3, with 16 bases fitting TRBD2. Germline assignment: CDR1 MNHNS and CDR2 SASEGT. The CDR3 consists of 17 residues. V lost 6 bases, J lost 7 bases, and 10 bases stayed unmatched. Here the CDR3 reads CASSRGTSGRAPYTQYF. CDR3 nucleotide sequence: TGTGCCAGCAGCCGAGGGACTAGCGGGAGGGCCCCATATACGCAGTATTTT.

The V gene is TRBV6-2 or TRBV6-3, the J gene TRBJ2-1; no reliable D call. CDR3 length: 13 residues. Per the germline V gene, CDR1 is MNHEY and CDR2 is SVGEGT. V dropped 8 bases and J dropped 7 bases, with 15 bases sitting between them. The DNA of the CDR3 is TGTGCCAGCGCAGACCTTTCTTTGAATGAGCAGTTCTTC. Translating gives CASADLSLNEQFF.

This clonotype was observed a single time. The genes are TRBV28 and TRBJ2-7; TRBD2 aligns across 12 bases. The CDR3 length is 14 residues. Germline trimming cut 7 bases from V and 2 bases from J; bases unmatched to any gene: 3. Germline V gene data show CDR1 as MDHEN and CDR2 as SYDVKM. The CDR3 nucleotides are TGTGCCAGCATGACTAGCGGGGGTGCCTACGAGCAGTACTTC. This gives the protein CASMTSGGAYEQYF.

The chain couples TRBV5-1 to TRBJ2-2; D is possibly TRBD1 (6 bases). The CDR3 runs 15 residues. V was shortened by 0 bases and J by 4 bases, with 10 bases between the two germline ends. Looked up from germline, CDR1 is SGHRS and CDR2 is YFSETQ. CDR3 sequence reads: CASSLAQGATGELFF. DNA of the CDR3: TGCGCCAGCAGCTTGGCACAGGGAGCCACCGGGGAGCTGTTTTTT.

This clonotype showed up just a few times. The chain joins TRBV7-8 to TRBJ2-2; D remains ambiguous. Between the trimmed V and J ends, which lost 2 bases and 3 bases, there was a span of 7 bases. The CDR3 has 14 residues. Germline-derived CDR1 and CDR2 are SGHVS and FQNEAQ. Written as DNA, the CDR3 is TGTGCCAGCAGCTTACGGGTTCACACCGGGGAGCTGTTTTTT. Translation gives CASSLRVHTGELFF.